This TCR beta chain was profiled in a study of T-cell reconstitution after alpha-beta-depleted transplantation in children (dated by TCRdb to the mid-2010s). Describing the broader study: T-cell immune reconstitution after TCRalphabeta/CD19-depleted allogeneic hematopoietic cell transplantation in children was quantitatively tracked in the study by means of TCR repertoire profiling. The paper's findings and limits, for the study overall: In some patients, high TCRbeta diversity at day 60 was attributed to recipient T cells and intrathymic progenitors that had survived conditioning. The apparently early recovery of alphabetaT-cell counts about two months after transplant reportedly depended on only several hundred rapidly expanded clones that came from non-depleted graft cells. Over subsequent months, a decline in hyperexpanded clone frequencies was noted, and after one year, T-cell counts and TCRbeta diversity were mostly ascribed to newly produced T cells.

The treatment or condition label of this sample denotes: allogeneic hematopoietic cell transplantation with graft depleted of TCRalphabeta T cells and CD19 B cells. The transplant recipients were children given TCRalphabeta/CD19-depleted allogeneic hematopoietic cell grafts. The sample holds many counts of this clonotype. The clone's antigen remains unknown. Nothing much larger sits one base from this clone, and base qualities are not available. Relative to germline, V is 2 bases shorter and J is 5 bases shorter, with 6 bases between their ends. From the cysteine up to the phenylalanine, the CDR3 has a length of 12 residues. The entry retains the CDR3 DNA only, 36 bases that are in frame from base 1. The protocol used for the library was PCR. The listed sequencing device is Illumina HiSeq 2500. Molecular barcoding was employed in the preparation of TCR libraries, with unique molecular identifiers being used to normalize TCRbeta repertoire quantification. TCRdb handled the public reads itself, with Q25 trimming in fastp and clone calling in MiXCR, and kept productive beta chains. Each CDR3 protein appears once, grouped with its most common genes and DNA. The sample records approximately 230,000 distinct CDR3 sequences, about 24% of which are singletons. Roughly 5% of the sample is taken by the ten largest.

This clonotype was sampled from a female patient aged 2-9 years who had a stem cell transplant for congenital amegakaryocytic thrombocytopenia, so the T cells may come from the graft donor. The V and J segments used are TRBV12-3 or TRBV12-4 and TRBJ1-1; the D gene assignment is ambiguous. This sample comprised PBMCs, mostly from graft donor cells, obtained 360 days after TCRalphabeta/CD19-depleted stem cell transplant. The nucleotide sequence reads as follows: TGTGCCAGCAGTTTATTTAGGACTGAAGCTTTCTTT. This yields the protein CASSLFRTEAFF.